This T cell receptor beta chain was sequenced in a study of human T cells and chemical hapten exposure. About the study: Per-sample TCR yields varied mainly from small pooled library volume differences.

Time point defined: patch test 3, about 24 weeks after DPC sensitization. Noted treatment: therapeutic diphenylcyclopropenone sensitization with weekly scalp DPC. Of note for this clonotype: Antigen specificity is unknown.

Individual cDNA molecules each carried unique molecular identifiers attached by the library. TCRdb re-called the RACE reads through MiXCR, storing one row per CDR3 protein. The table shows over 75,000 distinct CDR3 sequences, with roughly 11% occurring only once. This CDR3 is 13 amino acids long. From germline, CDR1 is SGHTA and CDR2 FQGNSA. With 4 bases removed from V and 5 bases from J, the gap between germline ends came to 9 bases. Study results and limitations: Once DPC sensitization occurred, TCRs above 1 in 1000 frequency showed no change.

The clonotype originates from a woman aged 25 to 39 with alopecia areata. Some clones in this sample may be carry-over from other donors' samples. The sample was whole blood, taken in connection with sensitization to the hapten diphenylcyclopropenone (DPC). The gene calls are TRBV7-2 and TRBJ1-5; D remains unclear. The CDR3 region is CASSSQTDQPQHF. The CDR3, as DNA: TGTGCCAGCAGCTCGCAGACTGATCAGCCCCAGCATTTT.